This T cell receptor (beta chain) was identified in a study of cytomegalovirus exposure and HLA in healthy donors. Background on the study: About 85 million unique TCRs from HLA-typed donors were held in an early release of data.

The ends were cut back, 5 bases at V and 5 bases at J, with 12 bases in the middle. The CDR3 covers 13 residues. Looked up from germline, CDR1 is SGHTA and CDR2 is FQGNSA. About this clone: Its cognate antigen is unknown.

Whole-study results and caveats: Sequencing artifact likely explains a cluster of highly shared sequence variants. The classifier was said to identify cytomegalovirus status with high specificity and sensitivity. The authors assumed roughly uniform sequencing depth across donors for presence/absence analyses.

Both 60 Vbeta primers and 13 Jbeta primers went into the PCR. Using immunoSEQ multiplex PCR, the repertoire was profiled, and TCRdb retains in-frame clones only, with some absent. Among about 200,000 clones listed, roughly 78% were seen once. The chain joins TRBV7-2 to TRBJ2-5, with a possible D match to TRBD1 (6 bases). The sequenced sample consisted of PBMCs. The sequence derives from a girl aged 5 to 17 in good health and CMV-seropositive. This CDR3 is CASSPGTTETQYF. As DNA, the CDR3 is TGTGCCAGCAGCCCAGGGACAACGGAGACCCAGTACTTC.